A selection of T cell receptor beta chains follows, all from one sample in a study of T cells in Graves' hyperthyroidism and ophthalmopathy. MiXCR was run by TCRdb on the multiplex PCR reads, yielding one entry per CDR3 protein. The sample has hundreds of thousands of distinct CDR3 sequences, about 24% seen once. Sequenced material: blood. These receptors originate from a woman aged 25 to 45 with Graves' ophthalmopathy. Both conserved end residues are part of each CDR3. The order of the fields is J gene, V gene, clone size, D gene, CDR3 DNA, CDR3 protein. The D gene is left open where the match is weak. Not every row has a clone size; where given, it reads once, few, many or a size class.

J gene: TRBJ1-1; V gene: TRBV11-2; clone size: many; D gene: TRBD1; CDR3 DNA: TGTGCCAGCAGCTTAGAGATTACAGGGGGGAACACTGAAGCTTTCTTT; CDR3 protein: CASSLEITGGNTEAFF
J gene: TRBJ2-2; V gene: TRBV2; clone size: few; D gene: -; CDR3 DNA: TGTGCCAGCAGTGGGCGGTCTCGTAGCACCGGGGAGCTGTTTTTT; CDR3 protein: CASSGRSRSTGELFF
J gene: TRBJ2-2; V gene: TRBV4-3; clone size: few; D gene: TRBD2; CDR3 DNA: TGCGCCAGCAGCCGGGGGCTAGCGGGCTACACCGGGGAGCTGTTTTTT; CDR3 protein: CASSRGLAGYTGELFF
J gene: TRBJ1-5; V gene: TRBV11-1; clone size: many; D gene: -; CDR3 DNA: TGTGCCAGCAGCTTCAACAGGGATCAGCCCCAGCATTTT; CDR3 protein: CASSFNRDQPQHF
J gene: TRBJ1-2; V gene: TRBV2; clone size: -; D gene: -; CDR3 DNA: TGTGCCAGCAGTGAAGCGCTAGGGGAGAACTATGGCTACACCTTC; CDR3 protein: CASSEALGENYGYTF
J gene: TRBJ2-2; V gene: TRBV11-2; clone size: many; D gene: TRBD1; CDR3 DNA: TGTGCCAGCAGCTTAGATCCGACAGGGAGCGGGGAGCTGTTTTTT; CDR3 protein: CASSLDPTGSGELFF
J gene: TRBJ2-7; V gene: TRBV14; clone size: many; D gene: -; CDR3 DNA: TGTGCCAGCAGCCAAGAAACCCTCTACGAGCAGTACTTC; CDR3 protein: CASSQETLYEQYF
J gene: TRBJ2-3; V gene: TRBV15; clone size: many; D gene: TRBD1; CDR3 DNA: TGTGCCACCAGTAAACCCGGGACAGGGATAGGAACAGATACGCAGTATTTT; CDR3 protein: CATSKPGTGIGTDTQYF
J gene: TRBJ2-2; V gene: TRBV15; clone size: -; D gene: TRBD1; CDR3 DNA: TGTGCCACCAGCAGGGCTAAGGGACAGATGGACACCGGGGAGCTGTTTTTT; CDR3 protein: CATSRAKGQMDTGELFF
J gene: TRBJ1-3; V gene: TRBV20-1; clone size: many; D gene: -; CDR3 DNA: TGCAGTGCCCAAATGGGTGGGGTCGGAAACACCATATATTTT; CDR3 protein: CSAQMGGVGNTIYF
J gene: TRBJ1-2; V gene: TRBV6-1; clone size: -; D gene: -; CDR3 DNA: TGTGCCAGCAGTCGGACGGCTGCAATCTATGGCTACACCTTC; CDR3 protein: CASSRTAAIYGYTF
J gene: TRBJ1-1; V gene: TRBV27; clone size: -; D gene: -; CDR3 DNA: TGTGCCAGCAGAGCGACTGCTACTTTCACTGAAGCTTTCTTT; CDR3 protein: CASRATATFTEAFF
J gene: TRBJ2-7; V gene: TRBV7-2; clone size: many; D gene: -; CDR3 DNA: TGTGCCAGCAGCTTAGCGCACGGCTACGAGCAGTACTTC; CDR3 protein: CASSLAHGYEQYF
J gene: TRBJ1-5; V gene: TRBV7-8; clone size: many; D gene: -; CDR3 DNA: TGTGCCAGCAGCTTAGGTAGCAGCCTTTTCCCCCAGCATTTT; CDR3 protein: CASSLGSSLFPQHF
J gene: TRBJ2-5; V gene: TRBV6-2/TRBV6-3; clone size: many; D gene: -; CDR3 DNA: TGTGCCCACGGGCATGGCAGGAGCCAAGAGACCCAGTACTTC; CDR3 protein: CAHGHGRSQETQYF
J gene: TRBJ1-1; V gene: TRBV11-3; clone size: -; D gene: -; CDR3 DNA: TGTGCCAGCAGCTTACATTCGGGCACTGAAGCTTTCTTT; CDR3 protein: CASSLHSGTEAFF
J gene: TRBJ2-7; V gene: TRBV12-3/TRBV12-4; clone size: -; D gene: -; CDR3 DNA: TGTGCCAGCAGTTTAGGAGGCCCTGACGAGCAGTACTTC; CDR3 protein: CASSLGGPDEQYF
J gene: TRBJ1-5; V gene: TRBV19; clone size: many; D gene: -; CDR3 DNA: TGTGCCAGTAGTATTACCACTGTACAGCCTAGCAATCAGCCCCAGCATTTT; CDR3 protein: CASSITTVQPSNQPQHF
J gene: TRBJ1-5; V gene: TRBV10-3; clone size: -; D gene: TRBD1; CDR3 DNA: TGTGCCATCAGCCCCCGGGACAGGGGCGCAGAATCAGGCAATACCCAGCATTTT; CDR3 protein: CAISPRDRGAESGNTQHF
J gene: TRBJ2-7; V gene: TRBV11-2; clone size: few; D gene: TRBD1; CDR3 DNA: TGTGCCAGCAGCTTAGGCGGACAGGGGGCGAGGAACGAGCAGTACTTC; CDR3 protein: CASSLGGQGARNEQYF
J gene: TRBJ2-7; V gene: TRBV20-1; clone size: once; D gene: -; CDR3 DNA: TGCAGTGCTAGAGGTGGGACGGAGCTAGGCCACGAGCAGTACTTC; CDR3 protein: CSARGGTELGHEQYF
J gene: TRBJ1-2; V gene: TRBV11-2; clone size: few; D gene: -; CDR3 DNA: TGTGCCAGCAGCATGAGACAGGCGGCTAACTATGGCTACACCTTC; CDR3 protein: CASSMRQAANYGYTF
J gene: TRBJ2-5; V gene: TRBV13; clone size: -; D gene: -; CDR3 DNA: TGTGCCAGCAGCCCACGGGGCACCCAAGTTTGGGCCCAGTACTTC; CDR3 protein: CASSPRGTQVWAQYF
J gene: TRBJ1-2; V gene: TRBV12-3/TRBV12-4; clone size: many; D gene: -; CDR3 DNA: TGTGCCAGCAGCCGAGGGGCTAACTATGGCTACACCTTC; CDR3 protein: CASSRGANYGYTF
J gene: TRBJ2-5; V gene: TRBV11-2; clone size: few; D gene: -; CDR3 DNA: TGTGCCAGCAGCTTAGGGACTTTAGAGACCCAGTACTTC; CDR3 protein: CASSLGTLETQYF
J gene: TRBJ1-4; V gene: TRBV4-1; clone size: few; D gene: -; CDR3 DNA: TGCGCCAGCAGCCAAGTTTTGGCTACAACTAATGAAAAACTGTTTTTT; CDR3 protein: CASSQVLATTNEKLFF
J gene: TRBJ2-7; V gene: TRBV10-1; clone size: many; D gene: -; CDR3 DNA: TGCGCCAGCAGTGAGGGGCTGGGCCGCTCCTACGAGCAGTACTTC; CDR3 protein: CASSEGLGRSYEQYF
J gene: TRBJ2-5; V gene: TRBV20-1; clone size: once; D gene: -; CDR3 DNA: TGCAGTGCTTCTCCGGGCCCCGAGGAGACCCAGTACTTC; CDR3 protein: CSASPGPEETQYF
J gene: TRBJ2-7; V gene: TRBV6-5; clone size: many; D gene: TRBD1; CDR3 DNA: TGTGCCAGCAGTTCCCTTCCCGGGACAGGGGGCTCCTACGAGCAGTACTTC; CDR3 protein: CASSSLPGTGGSYEQYF
J gene: TRBJ1-1; V gene: TRBV6-1; clone size: -; D gene: -; CDR3 DNA: TGTGCCAGCAAGAAGGGGGAGAACACTGAAGCTTTCTTT; CDR3 protein: CASKKGENTEAFF
J gene: TRBJ2-7; V gene: TRBV11-2; clone size: many; D gene: TRBD1; CDR3 DNA: TGTGCCAGCAGCCCATCCCTGACAGGGGCCCCTTACGAGCAGTACTTC; CDR3 protein: CASSPSLTGAPYEQYF
J gene: TRBJ2-7; V gene: TRBV28; clone size: -; D gene: -; CDR3 DNA: TGTGCCAGCAGTTTAGCCGGGAGGCGAGGGGGCTACGAGCAGTACTTC; CDR3 protein: CASSLAGRRGGYEQYF
J gene: TRBJ2-5; V gene: TRBV6-1; clone size: many; D gene: -; CDR3 DNA: TGTGCCAGCAGTCCAAGATACCAAGAGACCCAGTACTTC; CDR3 protein: CASSPRYQETQYF
J gene: TRBJ1-2; V gene: TRBV2; clone size: many; D gene: TRBD1; CDR3 DNA: TGTGCCAGCAGTTTACGACAGGGGGGTGGTGGCTACACCTTC; CDR3 protein: CASSLRQGGGGYTF
J gene: TRBJ2-7; V gene: TRBV6-1; clone size: -; D gene: TRBD2; CDR3 DNA: TGTGCCAGCAGCCAACTAGCGGGAGGCACTCAGTACTTC; CDR3 protein: CASSQLAGGTQYF
J gene: TRBJ2-7; V gene: TRBV6-2/TRBV6-3; clone size: many; D gene: TRBD2; CDR3 DNA: TGTGCCAGCAGTCTTAGCGGGGGGGACGAGCAGTACTTC; CDR3 protein: CASSLSGGDEQYF
J gene: TRBJ1-5; V gene: TRBV20-1; clone size: -; D gene: TRBD1; CDR3 DNA: TGCAGTGCTACAGAGACGACAGGGTGGGTCCAGCCCCAGCATTTT; CDR3 protein: CSATETTGWVQPQHF
J gene: TRBJ2-7; V gene: TRBV30; clone size: -; D gene: -; CDR3 DNA: TGTGCCTGCCATGACCGGGGGAACAACTACGAGCAGTACTTC; CDR3 protein: CACHDRGNNYEQYF
J gene: TRBJ1-1; V gene: TRBV6-1; clone size: many; D gene: -; CDR3 DNA: TGTGCCAGCAGTGAAACAGGGAGTTACAACACTGAAGCTTTCTTT; CDR3 protein: CASSETGSYNTEAFF
J gene: TRBJ2-7; V gene: TRBV12-3/TRBV12-4; clone size: -; D gene: -; CDR3 DNA: TGTGCCAGCAGTTTAGCCTTATCCGCCTACGAGCAGTACTTC; CDR3 protein: CASSLALSAYEQYF
J gene: TRBJ2-7; V gene: TRBV20-1; clone size: many; D gene: -; CDR3 DNA: TGCAGTGCGGGTGAGGGTGTGGCCAGGGAGCAGTACTTC; CDR3 protein: CSAGEGVAREQYF
J gene: TRBJ2-5; V gene: TRBV4-1; clone size: -; D gene: -; CDR3 DNA: TGCGCCAGCAGCTGGGGAATCCAAGAGACCCAGTACTTC; CDR3 protein: CASSWGIQETQYF
J gene: TRBJ1-2; V gene: TRBV29-1; clone size: many; D gene: -; CDR3 DNA: TGCAGCGCCATATCACAGGAAAACTATGGCTACACCTTC; CDR3 protein: CSAISQENYGYTF
J gene: TRBJ1-6; V gene: TRBV30; clone size: -; D gene: -; CDR3 DNA: TGTGCCTGGGGTCAAACACCAGTCTCACCCCTCCACTTT; CDR3 protein: CAWGQTPVSPLHF
J gene: TRBJ2-5; V gene: TRBV6-2/TRBV6-3; clone size: many; D gene: -; CDR3 DNA: TGTGCCAGCAGTTACTTTGACAGCCAAGAGACCCAGTACTTC; CDR3 protein: CASSYFDSQETQYF
J gene: TRBJ2-2; V gene: TRBV19; clone size: many; D gene: -; CDR3 DNA: TGTGCCAGTAGCAGAATAGGAGGAACCGGGGAGCTGTTTTTT; CDR3 protein: CASSRIGGTGELFF
J gene: TRBJ1-1; V gene: TRBV5-1; clone size: -; D gene: TRBD1; CDR3 DNA: TGCGCCAGCAGATCGGGACAGGGCGGGGACACTGAAGCTTGCTTT; CDR3 protein: CASRSGQGGDTEACF
J gene: TRBJ1-2; V gene: TRBV2; clone size: -; D gene: TRBD1; CDR3 DNA: TGTGCCAGCAGTGAACGGACAGGGGAGGGCTATGGCTACACCTTC; CDR3 protein: CASSERTGEGYGYTF